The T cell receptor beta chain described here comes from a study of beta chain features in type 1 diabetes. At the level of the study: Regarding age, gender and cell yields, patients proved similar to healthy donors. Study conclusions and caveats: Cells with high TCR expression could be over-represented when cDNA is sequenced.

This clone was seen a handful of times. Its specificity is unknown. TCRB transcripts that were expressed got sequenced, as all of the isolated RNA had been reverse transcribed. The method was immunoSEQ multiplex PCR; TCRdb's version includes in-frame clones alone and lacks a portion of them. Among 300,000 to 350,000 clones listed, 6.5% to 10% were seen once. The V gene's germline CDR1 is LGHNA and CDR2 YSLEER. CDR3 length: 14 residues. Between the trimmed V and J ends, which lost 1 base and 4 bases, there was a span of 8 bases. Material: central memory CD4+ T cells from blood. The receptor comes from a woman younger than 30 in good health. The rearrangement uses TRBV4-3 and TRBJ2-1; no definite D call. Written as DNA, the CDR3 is TGCGCCAGCAGCCAAGTTACCACGTACAATGAGCAGTTCTTC. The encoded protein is CASSQVTTYNEQFF.